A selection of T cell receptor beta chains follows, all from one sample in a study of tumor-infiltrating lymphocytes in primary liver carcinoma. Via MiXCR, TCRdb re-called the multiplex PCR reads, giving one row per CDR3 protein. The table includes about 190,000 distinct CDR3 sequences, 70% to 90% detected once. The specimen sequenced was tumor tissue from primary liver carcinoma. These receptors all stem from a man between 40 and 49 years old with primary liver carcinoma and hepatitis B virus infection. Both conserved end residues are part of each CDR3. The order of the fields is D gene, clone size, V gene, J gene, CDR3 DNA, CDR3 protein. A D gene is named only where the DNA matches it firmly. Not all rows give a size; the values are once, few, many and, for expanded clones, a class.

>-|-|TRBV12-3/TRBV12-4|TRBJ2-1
TGTGCCAGCATCCAAAGGAGGGCGGCCAATGAGCTGTTCTTC
CASIQRRAANELFF
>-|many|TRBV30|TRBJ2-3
TGTGCCCGAGGCGGGCCCAGTAGCACAGATACGCAGTATTTT
CARGGPSSTDTQYF
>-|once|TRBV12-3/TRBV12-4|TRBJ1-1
TGTGCCAGCAGATCTTCCGATGCGAACATTGAAGCTTTCTTT
CASRSSDANIEAFF
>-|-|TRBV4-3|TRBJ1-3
TGCGCCAGCAGCCAAGCCGCGACAGTGGGTGGAAACACCACATATTTT
CASSQAATVGGNTTYF
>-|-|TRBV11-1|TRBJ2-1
TGTGCCAGCAGCCCCAGGGTGGCGGACTCCTACAATGAACAGTTGTTC
CASSPRVADSYNEQLF
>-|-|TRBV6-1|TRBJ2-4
TGTGCCAGCAGTGACACAAGGGGGTTCGACAAAAACAATCAGTACTTC
CASSDTRGFDKNNQYF
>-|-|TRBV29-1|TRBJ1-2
TGCAGCGCCATGGACGATACAGGATCTTATGGCTACACCTTC
CSAMDDTGSYGYTF
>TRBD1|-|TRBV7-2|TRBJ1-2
TGTGCCAGCAGCAGAGAGGACAGGGAGACTTATGGCTACACCTTC
CASSREDRETYGYTF
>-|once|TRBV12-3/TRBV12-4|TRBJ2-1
TGTGCCAGCAGTCCTCTCGATCTTCGGGAGCACTTCTTC
CASSPLDLREHFF
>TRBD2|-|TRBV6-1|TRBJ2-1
TGTGCCAGCATCCTAAGGCTAGCGGGATGGGATGTGCAGTTCTTC
CASILRLAGWDVQFF
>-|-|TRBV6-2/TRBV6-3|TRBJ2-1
TGTGCCAGCACACACGGAGGGTCCTACAATAAGCAGTTCTTC
CASTHGGSYNKQFF
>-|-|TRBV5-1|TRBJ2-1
TGTGCCAGCAGCCACGGAGGAAGTGGGATTCGTGTTGATGAGCAGTTCTTC
CASSHGGSGIRVDEQFF
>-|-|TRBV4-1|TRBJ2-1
TGCGCCAGCAGCCAAGATGGAAAATCCTACAATGTGCAGTTCTTC
CASSQDGKSYNVQFF
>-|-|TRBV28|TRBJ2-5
TGTGCCAGCAAAAAGGGGGAGGGGAGGAAAGAGACCCGGTACTTC
CASKKGEGRKETRYF
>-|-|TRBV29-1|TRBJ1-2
TGCAGTGACAAGTTTGGACAGTCGATCTTTGGTTACACCTTC
CSDKFGQSIFGYTF
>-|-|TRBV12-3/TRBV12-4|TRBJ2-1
TGTGCCAGCCAACCGAACAGACAAGTTCACAATGAGCAGTTCTTC
CASQPNRQVHNEQFF
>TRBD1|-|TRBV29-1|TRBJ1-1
TGCAGGGTTGCAGGGGGCTGGGGGATGAATACTGAAACTTTCTTT
CRVAGGWGMNTETFF
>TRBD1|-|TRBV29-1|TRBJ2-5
TGCAGCGTTGAAGTGGACAGGGGGCGGGTAGAGACCCAGTACTTC
CSVEVDRGRVETQYF
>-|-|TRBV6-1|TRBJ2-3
TGTGCCAGCAGTGACACCGGGACTTTCACAGTTACGCAGTATTTT
CASSDTGTFTVTQYF
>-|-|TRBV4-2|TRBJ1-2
TGCGCCAGCAGCCAAGGGCAGCGACTCTATGGTTACACCTTC
CASSQGQRLYGYTF
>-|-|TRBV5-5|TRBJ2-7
TGTGCCAGCAGCGCCCGTCTGGCTAGCTCCTACGAGCGGTACTTC
CASSARLASSYERYF
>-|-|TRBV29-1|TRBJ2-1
TGCAGCGTTGATCTTTATAGGGCCTATACCAATGAGCAGTTCTTC
CSVDLYRAYTNEQFF
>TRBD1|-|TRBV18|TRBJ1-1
TGTGTCAGCTCACCACCAGGGGGACGGCACACTGAAGCTTTCTTT
CVSSPPGGRHTEAFF
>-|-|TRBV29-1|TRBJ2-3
TGCAGGGCTGCAAGCCTTCAGGGAGATACGCAATATTTT
CRAASLQGDTQYF
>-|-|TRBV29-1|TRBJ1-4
TGCAGCATTGACCGGGGGCGGAGTGAAAAACTGTTTTTT
CSIDRGRSEKLFF
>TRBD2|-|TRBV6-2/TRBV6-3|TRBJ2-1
TGTCCCAACAGGACTAGCGGGAGGAATGAGCAGTTCTTC
CPNRTSGRNEQFF
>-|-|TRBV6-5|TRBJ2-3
TGTGCCAATAGTGAATGTGATACGCAGTATTTT
CANSECDTQYF
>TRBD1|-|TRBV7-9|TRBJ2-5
TGTGCCAGCAGCTTCTGGACAGGGTGGGAAGAGACCCAGTACTTC
CASSFWTGWEETQYF
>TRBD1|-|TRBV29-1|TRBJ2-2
TGCAGCGCTGGGACAGGGCCAAACATCGGGGAGCTGTTTTTT
CSAGTGPNIGELFF
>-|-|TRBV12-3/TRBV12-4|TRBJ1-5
TGTGCCAGCAGCCAATATGGCGACAATCAGCCCCAGCATTTT
CASSQYGDNQPQHF
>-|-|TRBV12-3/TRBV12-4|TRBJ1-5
TGTACCAGTACGCGGGGCACCGCAATAAATCAGCCACAGCATTTT
CTSTRGTAINQPQHF
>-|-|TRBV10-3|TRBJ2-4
TGTGCGATCAGTGAGTCCGAGAGTTTTTACAATGAGCAGTACTTC
CAISESESFYNEQYF
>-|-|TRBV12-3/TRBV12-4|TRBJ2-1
TGTGCCAGCAGTAAACGTGACAATTCTCACCGGGATGAGCAGTTCTTC
CASSKRDNSHRDEQFF
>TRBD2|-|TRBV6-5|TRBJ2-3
TGTGCCAGCAACCCTGGACAAGCGGGAACTGATACGCAGTATTTT
CASNPGQAGTDTQYF
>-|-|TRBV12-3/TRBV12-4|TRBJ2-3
TGTGCCAGCAATTTAGATTCCGGCAGCGGGCACGCGCAGTATTTT
CASNLDSGSGHAQYF
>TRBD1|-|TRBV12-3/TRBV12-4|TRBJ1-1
TGCGCCAGCAGTAGACCGGGACAGGGGAACACTGAAGCTTTATTT
CASSRPGQGNTEALF
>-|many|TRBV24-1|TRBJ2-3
TGTGCCACCAGTGACAACCGTGGTGTGGATACGCAGTATTTT
CATSDNRGVDTQYF
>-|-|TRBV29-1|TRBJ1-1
TGCAGCGTTTTAGGGACCTCAGGCTCCGAAGCTTTATTT
CSVLGTSGSEALF
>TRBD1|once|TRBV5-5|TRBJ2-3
TGTGCTAGCAGCTGGGACAGGGGGAGTTCAGAAACGCAGTATTTT
CASSWDRGSSETQYF
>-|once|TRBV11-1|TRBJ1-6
TGCGCCAGCAGCCGAGGACAGCTCTATAATTCACCCCTCCAGTTT
CASSRGQLYNSPLQF
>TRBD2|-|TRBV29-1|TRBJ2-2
TGCAACGTTGGGACTAGTGTGGTGAACACCGGGGAGCTGTTTTTT
CNVGTSVVNTGELFF
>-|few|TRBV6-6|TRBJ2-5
TGTACTAGCAGTTACCCAGGGACGGAGGAGACCCAGTACTTC
CTSSYPGTEETQYF